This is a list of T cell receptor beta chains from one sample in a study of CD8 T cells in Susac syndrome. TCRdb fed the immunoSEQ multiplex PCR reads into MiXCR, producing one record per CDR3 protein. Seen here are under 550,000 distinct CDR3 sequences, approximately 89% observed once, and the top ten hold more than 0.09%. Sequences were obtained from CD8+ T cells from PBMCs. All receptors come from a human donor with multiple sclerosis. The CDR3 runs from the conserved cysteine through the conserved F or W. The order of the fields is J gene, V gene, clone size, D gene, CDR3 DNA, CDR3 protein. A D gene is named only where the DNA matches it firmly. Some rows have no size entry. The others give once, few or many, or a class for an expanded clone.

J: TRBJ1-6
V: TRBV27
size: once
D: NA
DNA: TGTGCCAGCACTCTCGGGGGGGGTGATGATTCACCCCTCCACTTT
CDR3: CASTLGGGDDSPLHF

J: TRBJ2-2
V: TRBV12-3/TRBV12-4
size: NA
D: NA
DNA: TGTGCCAGCAGGGGGGACACAGGGTACGGCACCGGGGAGCTGTTTTTT
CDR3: CASRGDTGYGTGELFF

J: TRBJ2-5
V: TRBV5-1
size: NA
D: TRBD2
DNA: TGCGCCAGCACCACTAACGGGGTGGGCGGGAGACGAGAGACCCAGTACTTC
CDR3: CASTTNGVGGRRETQYF

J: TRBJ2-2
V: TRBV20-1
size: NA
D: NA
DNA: TGCAGTGCTAGGGATGGGGGGACCGGGGAGCTGTTTTTT
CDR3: CSARDGGTGELFF

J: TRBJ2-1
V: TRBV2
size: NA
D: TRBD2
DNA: TGTGCCAGGGCTCGGGGAAATAGCGGGAGCGATGAGCAGTTCTTC
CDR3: CARARGNSGSDEQFF

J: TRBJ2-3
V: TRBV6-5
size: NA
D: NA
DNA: TGTGCCAGCATGGACACTGGGACAGATACGCAGTATTTT
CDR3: CASMDTGTDTQYF

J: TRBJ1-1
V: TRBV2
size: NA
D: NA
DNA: TGTGCCAGCAGCGTTCAGTTGGCAGGGAACACTGAAGCTTTCTTT
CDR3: CASSVQLAGNTEAFF

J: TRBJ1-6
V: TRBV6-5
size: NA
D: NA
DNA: TGTGCCAGCAGTTCTCTCGGGGTACACTCCTATAATTCACCCCTCCACTTT
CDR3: CASSSLGVHSYNSPLHF

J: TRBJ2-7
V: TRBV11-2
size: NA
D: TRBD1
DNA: TGTGCCAGCAGCTTATCCCCTCAGACAGGGACCTACGAGCAGTACTTC
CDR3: CASSLSPQTGTYEQYF

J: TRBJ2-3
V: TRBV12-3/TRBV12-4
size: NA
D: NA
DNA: TGTGCCAGCAGTTTAAAGACTAGAAGCACAGATACGCAGTATTTT
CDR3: CASSLKTRSTDTQYF

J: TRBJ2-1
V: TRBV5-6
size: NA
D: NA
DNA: TGTGCCAGCAGCGGCCTGGGTCGCAAGCAGTTCTTC
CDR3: CASSGLGRKQFF

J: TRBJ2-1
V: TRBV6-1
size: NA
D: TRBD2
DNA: TGTGCCAGCAACCCAGGGGGACTAGCGGGACCCAGCTCCTACAATGAGCAGTTCTTC
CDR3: CASNPGGLAGPSSYNEQFF

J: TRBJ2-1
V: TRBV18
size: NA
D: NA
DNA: TGTGCCAGCTCACCAGGCGGCGTCCCCTACAATGAGCAGTTCTTC
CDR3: CASSPGGVPYNEQFF

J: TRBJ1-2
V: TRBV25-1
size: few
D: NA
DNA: TGTGCCAGCAGTGAATGGGCCGAGGGAAACTACTATGGCTACACCTTC
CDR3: CASSEWAEGNYYGYTF

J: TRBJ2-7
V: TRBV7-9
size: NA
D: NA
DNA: TGTGCCAGCAGCTTCCGACTAGTAAGTTCGTCCGAGCAGTACTTC
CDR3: CASSFRLVSSSEQYF

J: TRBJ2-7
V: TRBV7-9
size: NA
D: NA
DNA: TGTGCCAGTAGCTTAGCGGCTCGCCCCTACGAGCAGTACTTC
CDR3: CASSLAARPYEQYF

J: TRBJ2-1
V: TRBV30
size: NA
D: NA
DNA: TGTGCCTGGAAAACCAATGAGCAGTTCTTC
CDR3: CAWKTNEQFF

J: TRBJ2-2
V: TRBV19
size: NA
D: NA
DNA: TGTGCCAGTAGTACAACAGCATCGAACACCGGGGAGCTGTTTTTT
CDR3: CASSTTASNTGELFF

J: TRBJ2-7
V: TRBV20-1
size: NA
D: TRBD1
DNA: TGCAGTGCCCCTACTCGGGGACAGGGCCCCTACGAGCAGTACTTC
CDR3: CSAPTRGQGPYEQYF

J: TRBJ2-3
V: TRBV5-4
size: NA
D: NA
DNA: TGTGCCAGCAGCTTGGGCCCTTTATCCGCAGATACGCAGTATTTT
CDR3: CASSLGPLSADTQYF

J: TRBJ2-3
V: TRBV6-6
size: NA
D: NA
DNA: TGTGCCAGCAGTCACGGAAATACGCAGTATTTT
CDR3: CASSHGNTQYF

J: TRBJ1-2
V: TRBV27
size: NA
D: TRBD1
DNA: TGTGCCAGTAGGCAGGGGGGCAGCTATGGCTACACCTTC
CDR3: CASRQGGSYGYTF

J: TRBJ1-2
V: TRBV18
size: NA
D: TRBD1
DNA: TGTGCCAGCTCACCAAGGGACAGGGTTCTCAATGGCTACACCTTC
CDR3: CASSPRDRVLNGYTF

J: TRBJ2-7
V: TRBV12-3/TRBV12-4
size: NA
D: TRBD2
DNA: TGTGCCAGCAGTCCCCTATCGGGAGGGCATAGCGAGCAGTACTTC
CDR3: CASSPLSGGHSEQYF

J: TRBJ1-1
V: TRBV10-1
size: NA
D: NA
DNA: TGCGCCAGCAGTGAGAGGAAGCAGTACTTTGACACTGAAGCTTTCTTT
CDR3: CASSERKQYFDTEAFF

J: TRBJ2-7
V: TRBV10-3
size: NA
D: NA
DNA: TGTGCCATCAGTGAGGGGAACGGCGAGCAGTACTTC
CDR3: CAISEGNGEQYF

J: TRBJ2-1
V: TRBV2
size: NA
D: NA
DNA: TGTGCCAGCTCAGGGGGGGCGGCTAACAATGAGCAGTTCTTC
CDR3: CASSGGAANNEQFF

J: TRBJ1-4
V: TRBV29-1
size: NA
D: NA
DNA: TGCAGCGTCTGGTTCCGGGACCTCAATAATGAAAAACTGTTTTTT
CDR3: CSVWFRDLNNEKLFF

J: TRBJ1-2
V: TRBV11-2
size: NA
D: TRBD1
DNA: TGTGCCAGCAGCCTCGGGACAGGCCTCTCTAACTATGGCTACACCTTC
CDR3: CASSLGTGLSNYGYTF

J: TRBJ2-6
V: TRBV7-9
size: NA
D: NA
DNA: TGTGCCAGCAGCTTAATTGGGAGCTCTGGGGCCAACGTCCTGACTTTC
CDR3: CASSLIGSSGANVLTF

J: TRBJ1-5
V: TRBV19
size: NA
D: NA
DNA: TGTGCCAGTAGTATAGGGAATAGCAATCAGCCCCAGCATTTT
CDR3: CASSIGNSNQPQHF

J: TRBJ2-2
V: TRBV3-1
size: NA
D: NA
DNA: TGTGCCAGCAGCCAAGATCAGGACGGATCGAACACCGGGGAGCTGTTTTTT
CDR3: CASSQDQDGSNTGELFF

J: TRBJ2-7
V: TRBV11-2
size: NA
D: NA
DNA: TGTGCCAGCAGCTTAGGTATAGGACAGCCCACCTACGAGCAGTACTTC
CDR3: CASSLGIGQPTYEQYF

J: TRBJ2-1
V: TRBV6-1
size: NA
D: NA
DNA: TGTGCCAGCCGAACGTTCGACGATGAGCAGTTCTTC
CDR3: CASRTFDDEQFF

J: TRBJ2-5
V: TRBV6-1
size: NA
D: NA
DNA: TGTGCCAGCAGTGAATTAACAGGCGATAGTGGGGAGACCCTGTACTTC
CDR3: CASSELTGDSGETLYF

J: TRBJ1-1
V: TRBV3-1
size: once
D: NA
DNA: TGTGCCAGCAGCCTGAATAATATGAGCCCCACTGAAGCTTTCTTT
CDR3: CASSLNNMSPTEAFF

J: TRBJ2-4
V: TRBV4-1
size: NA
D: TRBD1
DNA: TGCGCCAGCAGCCACCCCGGACAGGGGGCGACCAAAAACATTCAGTACTTC
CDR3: CASSHPGQGATKNIQYF

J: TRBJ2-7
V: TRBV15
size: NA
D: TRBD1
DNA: TGTGCCACCAGCAGATCACCGGGACAGGGGGCAGACGAGCAGTACTTC
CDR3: CATSRSPGQGADEQYF

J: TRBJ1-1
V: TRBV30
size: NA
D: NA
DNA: TGTGCCTGGAGTGTGTCAGGCAGCTGGGCGACTGAAGCTTTCTTT
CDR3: CAWSVSGSWATEAFF

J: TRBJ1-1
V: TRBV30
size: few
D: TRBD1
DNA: TGTGCCTGGAGTGTACAGGGGGCTGACACTGAAGCTTTCTTT
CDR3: CAWSVQGADTEAFF

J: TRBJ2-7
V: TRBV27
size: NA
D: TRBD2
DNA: TGTGCCAGCAGTTTAATAGCGGGAGTAAGCGAGCAGTACTTC
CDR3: CASSLIAGVSEQYF

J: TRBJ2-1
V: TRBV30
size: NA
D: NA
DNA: TGTGCCTGGAGTACAGGCTACAATGAGCAGTTCTTC
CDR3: CAWSTGYNEQFF

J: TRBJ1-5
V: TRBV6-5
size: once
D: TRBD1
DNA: TGTGCCAGCAGTTACTCGATGGGGACAGGGGGTAACAGAGATCAGCCCCAGCATTTT
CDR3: CASSYSMGTGGNRDQPQHF

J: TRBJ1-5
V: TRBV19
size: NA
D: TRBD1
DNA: TGTGCCAGTAGTATTGGGACAGGGGGGTACAATCAGCCCCAGCATTTT
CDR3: CASSIGTGGYNQPQHF

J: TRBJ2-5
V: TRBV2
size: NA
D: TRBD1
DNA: TGTGCCAGCAGGCAGGGACAGGGAAGTACCCAGTACTTC
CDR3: CASRQGQGSTQYF

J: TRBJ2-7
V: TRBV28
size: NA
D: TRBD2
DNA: TGTGCCAGCAGCTGGGTCAGCGGGAGTGGCGAGCAGTACTTC
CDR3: CASSWVSGSGEQYF

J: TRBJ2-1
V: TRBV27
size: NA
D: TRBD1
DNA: TGTGCCAGCAGGCTAAAGGGACAGGGGGATTTCTATGAGCAGTTCTTC
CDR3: CASRLKGQGDFYEQFF

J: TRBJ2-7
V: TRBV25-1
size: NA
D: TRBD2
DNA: TGTGCCAGCAGTGAATCGATAGCGGGAGCCCCCTACGAGCAGTACTTC
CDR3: CASSESIAGAPYEQYF